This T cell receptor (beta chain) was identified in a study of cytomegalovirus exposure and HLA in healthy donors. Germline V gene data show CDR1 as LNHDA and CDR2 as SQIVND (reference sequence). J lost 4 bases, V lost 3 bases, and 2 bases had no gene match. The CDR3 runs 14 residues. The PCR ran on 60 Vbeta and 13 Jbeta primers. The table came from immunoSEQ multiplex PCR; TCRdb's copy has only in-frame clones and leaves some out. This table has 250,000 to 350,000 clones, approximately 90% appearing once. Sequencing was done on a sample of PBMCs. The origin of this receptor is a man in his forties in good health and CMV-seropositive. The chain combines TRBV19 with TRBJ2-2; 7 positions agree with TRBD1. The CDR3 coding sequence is TGTGCCAGTAGTATCGGACAGGCCACCGGGGAGCTGTTTTTT. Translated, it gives CASSIGQATGELFF.